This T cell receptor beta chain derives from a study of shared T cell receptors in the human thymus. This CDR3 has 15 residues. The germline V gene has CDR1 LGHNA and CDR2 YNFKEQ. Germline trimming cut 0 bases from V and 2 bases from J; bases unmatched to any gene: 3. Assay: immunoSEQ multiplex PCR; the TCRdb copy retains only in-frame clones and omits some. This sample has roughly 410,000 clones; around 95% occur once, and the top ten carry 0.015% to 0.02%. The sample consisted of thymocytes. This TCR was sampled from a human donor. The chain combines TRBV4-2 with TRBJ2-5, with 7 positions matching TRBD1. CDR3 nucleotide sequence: TGTGCCAGCAGCCAAGAATTACAGGGGCAAGAGACCCAGTACTTC. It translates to CASSQELQGQETQYF.